The rows below give T cell receptor beta chains drawn from one sample of a study of OX40 agonist ivuxolimab in advanced cancers. TCRdb's table, derived via immunoSEQ multiplex PCR, lists solely in-frame clones and lacks some. The sample consists of around 62,000 clones, 70% to 90% of them appearing once. Sample: CD4+ or CD8+ T cells sorted from blood, taken in a trial of the OX40 agonist ivuxolimab. The receptors were gathered from an adult with an advanced solid tumor such as melanoma, head and neck, liver or kidney cancer. The CDR3 runs from the conserved cysteine through the conserved F or W. A D gene is named only where the DNA matches it firmly. Only some rows state a clone size, as once, few, many or a class for expanded clones.

few	TRBV5-1	TRBD1	14	TRBJ1-2	CASSLAQGLSGYTF	TGCGCCAGCAGCTTAGCACAGGGGTTAAGTGGCTACACCTTC
NA	TRBV10-3	TRBD1	13	TRBJ1-6	CAARTGEDSPLHF	TGTGCCGCTCGGACAGGGGAGGATTCACCCCTCCACTTT
NA	TRBV6-5	NA	14	TRBJ2-5	CASSRRTREETQYF	TGTGCCAGCAGTCGGCGGACAAGGGAGGAGACCCAGTACTTC
once	TRBV7-2	NA	15	TRBJ1-5	CASSKGGAGNQPQHF	TGTGCCAGCAGCAAAGGGGGGGCGGGCAATCAGCCCCAGCATTTT
once	TRBV29-1	TRBD1	17	TRBJ1-5	CSVGEIRDRGSNQPQHF	TGCAGCGTTGGGGAAATCCGGGACAGGGGAAGCAATCAGCCCCAGCATTTT
NA	TRBV19	NA	12	TRBJ1-2	CASSFADYGYTF	TGTGCCAGTAGTTTCGCAGACTATGGCTACACCTTC
NA	TRBV5-4	NA	15	TRBJ1-2	CASSAWGSGIYGYTF	TGTGCCAGCAGCGCCTGGGGTAGCGGGATCTATGGCTACACCTTC
once	TRBV2	NA	16	TRBJ2-7	CASRENLDGVIYEQYF	TGTGCCAGCAGAGAAAACTTGGACGGCGTGATCTACGAGCAGTACTTC
NA	TRBV4-3	NA	16	TRBJ1-1	CASSQVLRGRGTEAFF	TGCGCCAGCAGCCAAGTACTTCGGGGGAGAGGCACTGAAGCTTTCTTT
once	TRBV27	TRBD1	14	TRBJ2-7	CASTTNRGAGEQYF	TGTGCCAGCACTACGAACAGGGGGGCAGGGGAGCAGTACTTC
NA	TRBV11-2	NA	14	TRBJ2-7	CASSSVPEIYEQYF	TGTGCCAGCAGCTCCGTCCCAGAGATATACGAGCAGTACTTC
NA	TRBV7-2	TRBD2	16	TRBJ2-5	CASSLGAGGNQETQYF	TGTGCCAGCAGCTTAGGGGCGGGGGGCAACCAAGAGACCCAGTACTTC
NA	TRBV5-4	TRBD1	15	TRBJ2-1	CAISDRDRGYNEQFF	TGTGCCATTTCAGACCGGGACAGGGGATACAATGAGCAGTTCTTC
NA	TRBV7-2	NA	13	TRBJ1-2	CASSLSPYDGYTF	TGTGCCAGCAGCTTGTCCCCTTATGATGGCTATACCTTC
NA	TRBV2	NA	13	TRBJ1-1	CASSELRSSGAFF	TGTGCCAGCAGTGAATTGCGCTCTAGTGGAGCTTTCTTT
NA	TRBV5-4	NA	14	TRBJ1-2	CASSPTGQGYGYTF	TGTGCCAGCAGCCCGACGGGGCAGGGGTATGGCTACACCTTC
NA	TRBV19	TRBD1	13	TRBJ1-4	CASQWQGAGKLFF	TGTGCCAGCCAATGGCAGGGGGCTGGAAAACTGTTTTTT
NA	TRBV15	TRBD2	14	TRBJ2-3	CATSSGGGTDTQYF	TGTGCCACCAGCAGCGGGGGGGGCACAGATACGCAGTATTTT
NA	TRBV9	NA	13	TRBJ2-7	CASSPSFSYEQYF	TGTGCCAGCAGCCCGAGTTTCTCCTACGAGCAGTACTTC
NA	TRBV18	NA	15	TRBJ2-1	CASSPGGRSPNEQFF	TGTGCCAGCTCACCAGGGGGCCGTTCTCCCAATGAGCAGTTCTTC
NA	TRBV4-3	NA	14	TRBJ2-3	CASSQGGGKDTQYF	TGCGCCAGCAGCCAGGGGGGCGGTAAAGATACGCAGTATTTT
NA	TRBV5-4	TRBD2	15	TRBJ2-5	CASRPSGGPKETQYF	TGTGCCAGCAGACCTAGCGGGGGACCTAAAGAGACCCAGTACTTC
NA	TRBV6-6	TRBD1	14	TRBJ2-7	CASVTGTGFYEQYF	TGTGCCAGCGTGACCGGGACAGGGTTCTACGAGCAGTACTTC
NA	TRBV6-5	NA	16	TRBJ2-2	CASSYSGHPNTGELFF	TGTGCCAGCAGTTACTCTGGACACCCCAACACCGGGGAGCTGTTTTTT
few	TRBV2	TRBD1	14	TRBJ2-7	CASSEMGDSLLRYF	TGTGCCAGCAGTGAAATGGGGGACAGCCTTCTCAGGTACTTC
once	TRBV19	NA	13	TRBJ1-4	CATPAPEREKLFF	TGTGCCACCCCGGCCCCAGAACGCGAAAAACTGTTTTTT
NA	TRBV28	NA	15	TRBJ1-5	CASSLPEGHNQPQHF	TGTGCCAGCAGCCTCCCGGAGGGCCACAATCAGCCCCAGCATTTT
NA	TRBV19	NA	13	TRBJ1-2	CASINRWGYGYTF	TGTGCCAGTATCAACAGGTGGGGCTATGGCTACACCTTC